Given below is one T cell receptor beta chain in context. No antigen is known for it. This record comes from a study of CD8 T cells in Susac syndrome. Overall study findings and caveats: The CD4+ T cell repertoires in Susac syndrome did not show any clonal expansion.

Reverse transcription of about 0.5 to 1 ug RNA was carried out with random hexamers. Amplification of TCR beta CDR3 was carried out by immunoSEQ multiplex PCR, which covered 54 Vbeta and 13 Jbeta segments. TCRdb processed the immunoSEQ multiplex PCR reads anew with MiXCR; each CDR3 protein has one entry. The profile shows roughly 200,000 distinct CDR3 sequences, approximately 94% of them singletons. This CDR3 has 14 amino acids. The germline CDR1 and CDR2 sequences are LGHNA and YNFKEQ. After removal of 1 base from V and 4 bases from J, the junction contained 2 bases not matched to a gene. TCR beta sequencing was performed on blood CD8+ and CD4+ T cells. Purification of the CD8+ and CD4+ T cells relied on negative isolation, and TEMRA cells underwent FACS enrichment.

This receptor was obtained from a human donor with Susac syndrome. The rearrangement joins TRBV4-2 to TRBJ2-5; 8 positions agree with TRBD1. Sample: CD4+ T cells from PBMCs. The CDR3 DNA reads as TGTGCCAGCAGCCAAGCCGGGACAGGAGAGACCCAGTACTTC. It specifies CASSQAGTGETQYF.